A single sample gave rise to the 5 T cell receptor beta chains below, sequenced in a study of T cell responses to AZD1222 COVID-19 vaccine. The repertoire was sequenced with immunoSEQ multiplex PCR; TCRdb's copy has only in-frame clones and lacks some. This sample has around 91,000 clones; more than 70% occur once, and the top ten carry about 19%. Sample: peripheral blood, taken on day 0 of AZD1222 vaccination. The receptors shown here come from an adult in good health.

CDR3 sequence reads: CASSARGQDEKLFF. CDR3 DNA sequence: TGTGCCAGCAGCGCCAGGGGGCAAGATGAAAAACTGTTTTTT. The V call is TRBV9, the J call TRBJ1-4, with 8 bases fitting TRBD1. The CDR3 spans 14 residues. The germline gives CDR1 SGDLS, CDR2 YYNGEE. The V and J ends lost 3 bases and 6 bases, in that order; junction bases with no gene match: 4.

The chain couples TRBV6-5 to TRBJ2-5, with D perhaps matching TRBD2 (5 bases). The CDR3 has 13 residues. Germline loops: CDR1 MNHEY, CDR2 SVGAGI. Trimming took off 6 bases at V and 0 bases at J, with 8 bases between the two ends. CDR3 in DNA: TGTGCCAGCAGGGACTCCCACCAAGAGACCCAGTACTTC. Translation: CASRDSHQETQYF.

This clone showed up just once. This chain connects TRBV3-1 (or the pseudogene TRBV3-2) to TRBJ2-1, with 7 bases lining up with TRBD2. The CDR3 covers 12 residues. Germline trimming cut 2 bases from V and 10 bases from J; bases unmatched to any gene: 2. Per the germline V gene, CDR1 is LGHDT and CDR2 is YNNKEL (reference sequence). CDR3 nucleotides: TGTGCCAGCAGCCAATCGGGGGGAGAGCAGTTCTTC. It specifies CASSQSGGEQFF.

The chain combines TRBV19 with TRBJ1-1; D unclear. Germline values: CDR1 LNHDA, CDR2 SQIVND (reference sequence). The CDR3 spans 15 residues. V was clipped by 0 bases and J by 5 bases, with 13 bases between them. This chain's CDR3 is CASSIDQNSGTEAFF. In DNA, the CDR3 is TGTGCCAGTAGTATAGATCAGAACTCCGGGACTGAAGCTTTCTTT.

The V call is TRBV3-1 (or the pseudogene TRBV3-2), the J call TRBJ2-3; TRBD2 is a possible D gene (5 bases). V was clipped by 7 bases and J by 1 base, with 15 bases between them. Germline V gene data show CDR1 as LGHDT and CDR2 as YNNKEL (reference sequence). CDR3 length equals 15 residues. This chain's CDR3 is CASTHTGIRTDTQYF. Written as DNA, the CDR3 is TGTGCCAGCACCCACACGGGGATTCGCACAGATACGCAGTATTTT.